The present TCR beta chain was sequenced within a study of molecular identifiers for immune sequencing clone quantification. The CDR3 contains 18 residues. Trimming shortened V by 3 bases and J by 1 base, and 19 bases separated the two germline ends. Germline CDR1 and CDR2: LNHDA and SQIVND (reference sequence). TCRdb re-analysed the PCR reads in MiXCR, keeping a single row per CDR3 protein. The data show about 500,000 distinct CDR3 sequences, about a fifth seen once. This TCR derives from a human donor in good health. Some libraries in this study had Jurkat cell RNA spiked in. What was sequenced was naive CD8+ T cells from blood, with Jurkat cell RNA spiked in. Stated subset: FACS-sorted CD8+CD4-CCR7+CD45RA+ naive T cells. This chain connects TRBV19 to TRBJ1-3, with D possibly being TRBD1 (5 bases). In DNA form, the CDR3 reads TGTGCCAGTAGTATCTTCTCCCCGGCGGGGGGTTCTGGAAACACCATATATTTT. This gives the protein CASSIFSPAGGSGNTIYF.